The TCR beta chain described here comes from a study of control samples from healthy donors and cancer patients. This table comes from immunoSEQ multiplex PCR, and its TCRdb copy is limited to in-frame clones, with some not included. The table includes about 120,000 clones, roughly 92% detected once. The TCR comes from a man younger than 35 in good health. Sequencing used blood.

The CDR3, as DNA: TGTGCCAGCAGCTCTCGCCGGGCTAGCTACGAGCAGTACTTC. Its protein product is CASSSRRASYEQYF. This rearrangement joins TRBV7-6 to TRBJ2-7; D gene ambiguous. V lost 4 bases, J lost 3 bases, and 13 bases lay in between. Germline loops: CDR1 SGHVS, CDR2 FNYEAQ. This CDR3 is built from 14 residues.